A selection of T cell receptor beta chains follows, all from one sample in a study of blood T cell repertoires in COVID-19. Generated by immunoSEQ multiplex PCR, the TCRdb table keeps only in-frame clones and is missing some. Counted here are approximately 50,000 clones, approximately 85% occurring once; the ten biggest clones make up 6.5%. What was sequenced was peripheral blood. The receptor source for this set is a man aged 60-69 years with acute or convalescent COVID-19. CDR3s include the opening cysteine and the closing phenylalanine or tryptophan. Each record gives: D gene, V gene, clone size, J gene, CDR3 protein, CDR3 DNA. D genes are given only for firm matches. The size entry is marked missing in some rows and otherwise reads once, few, many or a size class.

d_call: .; v_call: TRBV5-1; clone_size: .; j_call: TRBJ2-7; cdr3_aa: CASSLSTGSSYEQYF; cdr3_nt: TGCGCCAGCAGCTTGTCAACGGGTAGCTCCTACGAGCAGTACTTC
d_call: TRBD1; v_call: TRBV25-1; clone_size: .; j_call: TRBJ1-2; cdr3_aa: CASSGAGTGGINYGYTF; cdr3_nt: TGTGCCAGCAGTGGAGCCGGGACAGGGGGAATAAACTATGGCTACACCTTC
d_call: .; v_call: TRBV5-1; clone_size: .; j_call: TRBJ1-2; cdr3_aa: CASSLGDTNYGYTF; cdr3_nt: TGCGCCAGCAGCTTGGGGGACACCAACTATGGCTACACCTTC
d_call: TRBD1; v_call: TRBV18; clone_size: .; j_call: TRBJ2-7; cdr3_aa: CASSQQGATPYEQYF; cdr3_nt: TGTGCCAGCTCTCAACAGGGGGCGACCCCCTACGAGCAGTACTTC
d_call: TRBD1; v_call: TRBV28; clone_size: .; j_call: TRBJ1-1; cdr3_aa: CASRGTALADTEAFF; cdr3_nt: TGTGCCAGCAGGGGGACAGCCCTAGCCGACACTGAAGCTTTCTTT
d_call: TRBD1; v_call: TRBV25-1; clone_size: .; j_call: TRBJ2-7; cdr3_aa: CASSDRQGTYEQYF; cdr3_nt: TGTGCCAGCAGTGACCGACAGGGCACCTACGAGCAGTACTTC
d_call: .; v_call: TRBV5-1; clone_size: .; j_call: TRBJ2-1; cdr3_aa: CASSLGGSTYNEQFF; cdr3_nt: TGCGCCAGCAGCTTGGGAGGGAGCACCTACAATGAGCAGTTCTTC
d_call: .; v_call: TRBV5-1; clone_size: .; j_call: TRBJ2-3; cdr3_aa: CASSLATGFTDTQYF; cdr3_nt: TGCGCCAGCAGCTTGGCCACAGGTTTCACAGATACGCAGTATTTT
d_call: TRBD1; v_call: TRBV5-1; clone_size: .; j_call: TRBJ1-4; cdr3_aa: CASSLGDRGNEKLFF; cdr3_nt: TGCGCCAGCAGCCTTGGGGACAGGGGGAATGAAAAACTGTTTTTT
d_call: .; v_call: TRBV4-1; clone_size: .; j_call: TRBJ1-4; cdr3_aa: CASSRVATNEKLFF; cdr3_nt: TGCGCCAGCAGCCGAGTAGCAACTAATGAAAAACTGTTTTTT
d_call: TRBD1; v_call: TRBV6-6; clone_size: .; j_call: TRBJ2-6; cdr3_aa: CASSRDRAAGANVLTF; cdr3_nt: TGTGCCAGCAGTAGGGACAGGGCAGCTGGGGCCAACGTCCTGACTTTC
d_call: TRBD2; v_call: TRBV6-5; clone_size: few; j_call: TRBJ2-2; cdr3_aa: CASMLTGTSSGELFF; cdr3_nt: TGTGCCAGCATGCTGACCGGGACTAGCTCCGGGGAGCTGTTTTTT
d_call: .; v_call: TRBV27; clone_size: .; j_call: TRBJ2-1; cdr3_aa: CASSSRDFYNEQFF; cdr3_nt: TGTGCCAGCAGTTCCCGGGACTTCTACAATGAGCAGTTCTTC
d_call: .; v_call: TRBV20-1; clone_size: .; j_call: TRBJ1-1; cdr3_aa: CSASGRGKGEAFF; cdr3_nt: TGCAGTGCTAGTGGCAGGGGTAAAGGTGAAGCTTTCTTT
d_call: .; v_call: TRBV4-1; clone_size: .; j_call: TRBJ2-7; cdr3_aa: CASSRLPRTAYEQYF; cdr3_nt: TGCGCCAGCAGCCGCTTACCCAGGACTGCCTACGAGCAGTACTTC
d_call: .; v_call: TRBV12-1; clone_size: .; j_call: TRBJ1-5; cdr3_aa: CASNPEPRVGGEPQHF; cdr3_nt: TGTGCCAGCAATCCGGAACCGCGGGTCGGAGGGGAGCCCCAGCATTTT
d_call: TRBD1; v_call: TRBV28; clone_size: .; j_call: TRBJ1-6; cdr3_aa: CASSLIRGLNSPLHF; cdr3_nt: TGTGCCAGCAGTTTAATTAGGGGGCTAAATTCACCCCTCCACTTT